These 21 T cell receptor beta chains originate from one sample sequenced in a study of blood T cells in healthy people across ages. Together with a sample-barcoded 5' primer, a J-beta primer mix was included in a second PCR lasting about 7 to 11 cycles. One entry per CDR3 protein results from TCRdb running MiXCR on the 5' RACE reads. The sample has some 1.1 million distinct CDR3 sequences, around two fifths seen once. The sample taken for sequencing was blood. These receptor sequences come from a young man in good health.

There are a few counts of this clonotype. The CDR3: CASSYSGQTTTRNEQFF. The CDR3 DNA follows: TGTGCCAGCAGTTACTCGGGGCAGACTACTACAAGGAATGAGCAGTTCTTC. The gene calls are TRBV6-6 and TRBJ2-1; D tentatively reads TRBD1 or TRBD2 (5 bases each). The germline gives CDR1 MNHNY, CDR2 SVGAGI (reference sequence). CDR3 length: 17 amino acids. V was cut by 0 bases and J by 7 bases, with 19 bases left in between.

This clonotype was recorded a few times. The chain carries TRBV9 and TRBJ2-3; 7 bases match TRBD1. The CDR3 length is 19 residues. V was pared by 0 bases and J by 3 bases, with 16 bases of the junction left unmatched. CDR1 is SGDLS and CDR2 is YYNGEE in the germline V gene. CDR3 region: CASSVGMVWGQRETDTQYF. CDR3 DNA sequence: TGTGCCAGCAGCGTAGGTATGGTTTGGGGACAGCGAGAAACAGATACGCAGTATTTT.

In its sample, this clonotype was seen a few times. Written as DNA, the CDR3 is TGCAGTGCCCCCCCAGGTGGGAATGCCAATCAGCCCCAGCATTTT. Amino acid sequence: CSAPPGGNANQPQHF. This chain connects TRBV20-1 to TRBJ1-5; D gene uncertain. The CDR3 totals 15 residues. In germline, CDR1 is DFQATT, CDR2 SNEGSKA (reference sequence). Deletions cut 6 bases from V and 3 bases from J, with 18 bases between.

The chain is built from TRBV24-1 and TRBJ2-3, with a tentative D call TRBD2 (5 bases). Trimming pared 7 bases from V and 0 bases from J, leaving 7 bases between. Germline CDR1 KGHDR, CDR2 SFDVKD. This CDR3 spans 13 amino acids. The CDR3 DNA reads TGTGCCACCAGCGAGGGAAGCACAGATACGCAGTATTTT. Its protein is CATSEGSTDTQYF.

The chain uses TRBV7-2 and TRBJ2-3; no clear D. V shed 7 bases and J shed 0 bases, with 20 bases lying between them. This CDR3 contains 17 residues. The germline gives CDR1 SGHTA, CDR2 FQGNSA. The CDR3 reads CASTSPNVLFSTDTQYF. The CDR3 region has the DNA TGTGCCAGCACTTCCCCTAACGTCCTTTTTAGCACAGATACGCAGTATTTT.

This clonotype occurred a few times. This sequence joins TRBV10-3 and TRBJ2-5; D may be TRBD2 (5 bases). Trimming removed 10 bases at V and 2 bases at J, with 14 bases between. This CDR3 has 13 amino acids. CDR1 is ENHRY and CDR2 is SYGVKD in the germline V gene. The CDR3 region is CASRRVPQETQYF. The CDR3 region has the DNA TGTGCCAGCAGGCGGGTCCCTCAAGAGACCCAGTACTTC.

In its sample, this clonotype was seen a few times. The chain couples TRBV7-8 to TRBJ1-2; no definite D call. The V end was cut by 5 bases, the J end by 1 base, with 8 bases between. Germline-derived CDR1 and CDR2 are SGHVS and FQNEAQ. The CDR3 is made up of 13 amino acids. The CDR3 DNA reads TGTGCCAGCAGCCCCCCGGATAACTATGGCTACACCTTC. It encodes CASSPPDNYGYTF.

This clonotype was counted only a few times. This rearrangement joins TRBV6-1 to TRBJ1-1; 7 bases are a match to TRBD1. Germline CDR1 is MNHNS and CDR2 is SASEGT. The CDR3 loop spans 17 amino acids. V trimming: 9 bases; J trimming: 3 bases; junction bases outside the gene matches: 19. In DNA form, the CDR3 reads TGTGCCAGTAGCCTAGAGGGCGGGAGACAGGGCCACACTGAAGCTTTCTTT. Encoded protein: CASSLEGGRQGHTEAFF.

In its sample, this clonotype was seen a few times. V gene TRBV11-2 combines with J gene TRBJ2-3; TRBD1 agrees at 7 bases. The J segment lost 5 bases and the V segment lost 1 base, leaving 6 bases of the junction unmatched. The CDR3 is made up of 15 amino acids. The V gene's germline CDR1 is SGHAT and CDR2 FQNNGV. The CDR3 DNA is TGTGCCAGCAGCTTAGCGACAGGGATGGGAGATACGCAGTATTTT. It yields the protein CASSLATGMGDTQYF.

Only a few counts were recorded for this clonotype. This CDR3 is CSVSPIIEANTEAFF. CDR3 DNA: TGCAGTGTTTCCCCGATCATTGAAGCGAACACTGAAGCTTTCTTT. The chain recombines TRBV20-1 with TRBJ1-1; D is uncertain. The CDR3 has 15 residues. Between the trimmed V and J ends, which lost 7 bases and 1 base, there was a span of 19 bases. Germline V gene lookup returns CDR1 DFQATT and CDR2 SNEGSKA (reference sequence).

This clonotype has a count of ten or more. The chain has TRBV10-3 and TRBJ2-1, with 12 bases identical to TRBD2. Germline CDR1 reads ENHRY; CDR2 reads SYGVKD. The CDR3 consists of 14 residues. The junction had 1 base not matched to a gene; V was cut back by 10 bases and J by 0 bases. The DNA for the CDR3 is TGTGCCACGACTAGCGGGGGCTCCTACAATGAGCAGTTCTTC. This gives the protein CATTSGGSYNEQFF.

This clonotype was seen more than once but under ten times. This chain joins TRBV7-8 and TRBJ2-5, with no clear D. This CDR3 comprises 15 residues. Trimming removed 5 bases at V and 11 bases at J, with 24 bases between. The germline V gene encodes CDR1 SGHVS and CDR2 FQNEAQ. The CDR3 DNA is TGTGCCAGCAGCCTTATGCTACCCGAAGTGGGTGAGCAGTACTTC. Translating it yields CASSLMLPEVGEQYF. Full variable domain (missing parts from reference TRBV7-8 and TRBJ2-5): GAGVSQSPRYKVAKRGQDVALRCDPISGHVSLFWYQQALGQGPEFLTYFQNEAQLDKSGLPSDRFFAERPEGSVSTLKIQRTQQEDSAVYLCASSLMLPEVGEQYFGPGTRLLVL.

This clonotype was seen more than once but under ten times. The V and J genes are TRBV9 and TRBJ2-7; 9 bases map to TRBD2. Germline CDR1 and CDR2: SGDLS and YYNGEE. This CDR3 spans 15 amino acids. Losses at the gene ends were 6 bases for V and 11 bases for J; bases not matched to a gene: 18. The CDR3 region has the DNA TGTGCCAGCATGAACCGGGCTAGCGGGGCTCCTTGGGAGTACTTC. Translated: CASMNRASGAPWEYF.

The CDR3 region has the DNA TGTGCCTGGAGTGTATGGGAGGCAGGCTATGGCTACACCTTC. Amino acids: CAWSVWEAGYGYTF. The chain carries TRBV30 and TRBJ1-2; D gene ambiguous. Looked up from germline, CDR1 is GTSNPN and CDR2 is SVGIG (reference sequence). The length of the CDR3 is 14 residues. The V and J ends lost 0 bases and 4 bases respectively, with 12 bases between them.

This clonotype turned up a few times. The V call is TRBV12-3 or TRBV12-4, the J call TRBJ2-1, with D unresolved. The length of the CDR3 is 11 residues. Trimming left V 7 bases short and J 8 bases short, with 9 bases between. The CDR3 DNA sequence: TGTGCCAGCAACCTGTTCCATGAGCAGTTCTTC. This translates into CASNLFHEQFF.

The chain joins TRBV6-1 to TRBJ1-1, with D hard to call. From germline, CDR1 is MNHNS and CDR2 SASEGT. The CDR3 has 14 amino acids. Trimming stripped 0 bases from V and 5 bases from J, with 10 bases between. This CDR3 is CASSEAGVGTEAFF. The CDR3, as DNA: TGTGCCAGCAGTGAAGCAGGCGTGGGAACTGAAGCTTTCTTT.

This clonotype was seen more than once but under ten times. This chain uses TRBV29-1 with TRBJ1-1; 7 bases are shared with TRBD1. V was clipped by 2 bases and J by 1 base; unmatched bases: 4. The CDR3 covers 14 residues. Germline V lookup: CDR1 SQVTM, CDR2 ANQGSEA. The CDR3 here is CSVEMRQGNTEAFF. The CDR3 DNA sequence: TGCAGCGTTGAAATGAGACAGGGGAACACTGAAGCTTTCTTT.

This clonotype was counted ten times or more. The chain recombines TRBV7-2 with TRBJ2-5, with no clear D. The V end was cut by 6 bases, the J end by 5 bases, with 7 bases between. The CDR3 length is 11 residues. The germline gives CDR1 SGHTA, CDR2 FQGNSA. CDR3 residues: CASSFRETQYF. For the CDR3, the DNA is TGTGCCAGCAGTTTCCGGGAGACCCAGTACTTC.

This clonotype has just a few counts. The V call is TRBV25-1, the J call TRBJ2-3; D may be TRBD1 or TRBD2 (5 bases each). V was pared by 6 bases and J by 2 bases, with 18 bases between. The CDR3 is 16 residues long. Germline assignment: CDR1 MGHDK and CDR2 SYGVNS. Here the CDR3 DNA reads TGTGCCAGCAGGGGTTCAGACTGGGGGTACACAGATACGCAGTATTTT. Its translation is CASRGSDWGYTDTQYF.

J is TRBJ1-2 and V is TRBV6-5; 7 nucleotides line up with TRBD1. V lost 5 bases to trimming and J lost 3 bases; unmatched junction nucleotides: 9. CDR1 is MNHEY and CDR2 is SVGAGI in the germline V gene. CDR3 size: 15 residues. The CDR3, as DNA: TGTGCCAGCAGTATGAAACAGGGGATCCACTATGGCTACACCTTC. This sequence encodes CASSMKQGIHYGYTF.

V and J are TRBV13 and TRBJ2-1; 10 bases map to TRBD1. Trimming removed 4 bases from V and 4 bases from J; junction bases left unmatched: 4. Germline lookup yields CDR1 PRHDT and CDR2 FYEKMQ (reference sequence). The CDR3 is 15 residues long. The CDR3 region has the DNA TGTGCCAGCAGCTCTAGGGGACAGGGGTACAATGAGCAGTTCTTC. This gives the protein CASSSRGQGYNEQFF.